One T cell receptor (beta chain) is described in this entry. Its cognate antigen is unknown. Profiled with immunoSEQ multiplex PCR; TCRdb holds only in-frame clones, not every one. In the table there are over a million clones, around 98% of which are singletons. These data are taken from a study of shared clonotypes between healthy human individuals. Study in general: Each donor's CD4 naive and CD4 memory cells filled three plates apiece, CD8 naive two, and CD8 memory one.

Study-level points and caveats: Relative to memory subsets, naive subsets generally showed larger estimated richness.

CDR3 size: 16 residues. Germline CDR1 LNHDA, CDR2 SQIVND (reference sequence). V lost 8 bases and J lost 1, with 18 bases in between. The source material was naive CD4+ T cells sorted from blood. Subset specified: CD45RA+ positively selected. This receptor was taken from a man between 25 and 39 years old in good health. J is TRBJ2-1 and V is TRBV19; TRBD2 is a possible D gene (9 bases). The CDR3 DNA follows: TGTGCCAGTCAGGGGGCTAGCGGGGATTCCTACAATGAGCAGTTCTTC. Translation gives CASQGASGDSYNEQFF.